This TCR beta chain was recorded in a study of neurological immune-mediated disorders. A single record per CDR3 protein comes from TCRdb applying MiXCR to the 5' RACE reads. The sample has 65,000 to 70,000 distinct CDR3 sequences; over 4% are singletons. This clonotype was detected many times. The receptor's source is a man aged 50 to 59 with multiple sclerosis. The specimen sequenced was PBMCs.

The CDR3 protein is CSARDGGSVQPQHF. The CDR3 DNA sequence: TGCAGTGCTAGAGATGGGGGGAGCGTTCAGCCCCAGCATTTT. The chain joins TRBV20-1 to TRBJ1-5; a possible D gene is TRBD1 (5 bases). The V gene lost 0 bases and the J gene lost 6 bases, with 12 bases spanning the gap. Germline lookup yields CDR1 DFQATT and CDR2 SNEGSKA (reference sequence). This CDR3 comprises 14 residues.